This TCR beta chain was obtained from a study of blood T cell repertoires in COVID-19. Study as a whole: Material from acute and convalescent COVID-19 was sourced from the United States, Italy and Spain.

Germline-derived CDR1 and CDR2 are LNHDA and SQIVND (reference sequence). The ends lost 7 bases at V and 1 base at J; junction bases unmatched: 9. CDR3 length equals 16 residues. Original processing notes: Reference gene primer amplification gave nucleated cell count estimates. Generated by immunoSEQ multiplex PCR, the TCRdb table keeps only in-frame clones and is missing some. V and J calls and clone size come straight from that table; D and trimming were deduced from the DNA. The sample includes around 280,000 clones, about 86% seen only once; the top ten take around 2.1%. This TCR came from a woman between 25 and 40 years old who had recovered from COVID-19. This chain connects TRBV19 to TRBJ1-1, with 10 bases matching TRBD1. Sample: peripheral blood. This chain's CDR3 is CASNPGQGRANTEAFF. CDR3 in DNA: TGTGCCAGTAACCCGGGACAGGGGCGGGCGAACACTGAAGCTTTCTTT.